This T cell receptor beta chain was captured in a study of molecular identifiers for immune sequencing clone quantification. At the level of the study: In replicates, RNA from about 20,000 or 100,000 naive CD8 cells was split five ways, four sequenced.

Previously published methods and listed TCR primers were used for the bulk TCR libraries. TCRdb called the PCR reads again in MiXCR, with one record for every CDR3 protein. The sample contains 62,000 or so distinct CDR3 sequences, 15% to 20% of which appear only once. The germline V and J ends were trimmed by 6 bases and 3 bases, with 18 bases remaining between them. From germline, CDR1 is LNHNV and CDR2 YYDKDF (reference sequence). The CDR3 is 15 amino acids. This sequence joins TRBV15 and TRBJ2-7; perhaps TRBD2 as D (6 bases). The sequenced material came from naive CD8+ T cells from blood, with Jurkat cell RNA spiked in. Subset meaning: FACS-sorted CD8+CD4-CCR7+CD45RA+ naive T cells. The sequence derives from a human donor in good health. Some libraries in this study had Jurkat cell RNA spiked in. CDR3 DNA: TGTGCCACCAGTGACTTAGCGGAAGGCATCTACGAGCAGTACTTC. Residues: CATSDLAEGIYEQYF.